This T cell receptor beta chain was profiled in a study of blood T cell repertoires in COVID-19. For the study at large: PBMCs, B-cell-depleted T cells, or T cells provided the cDNA or gDNA that made up the material.

The assay was immunoSEQ multiplex PCR, and TCRdb's table has in-frame clones only and misses some. The sample has more than 300,000 clones, 87% seen once; the top ten hold about 6%. The CDR3 has 12 amino acids. The germline CDR1 and CDR2 sequences are LNHDA and SQIVND (reference sequence). Trimming took off 3 bases at V and 7 bases at J, with 4 bases between the two ends. Adults between about 18 and 89 years of age took part from approximately 24 US areas. Cohort allocation depended upon clinical history that participants reported. Each recovered donor of Cohort 3 presented with two negative PCRs, clearance, or symptom resolution.

The chain combines TRBV19 with TRBJ1-6; D is uncertain. Specimen: PBMCs or T cells enriched from blood (not recorded which). This receptor was identified in a woman aged 30 to 39 who had recovered from COVID-19. The DNA for the CDR3 is TGTGCCAGTAGTATGCTAAATTCACCCCTCCACTTT. It is translated as CASSMLNSPLHF.